A single sample gave rise to the 4 T cell receptor beta chains below, sequenced in a study of T cell changes during pregnancy in multiple sclerosis. Libraries were prepared by immunoSEQ multiplex PCR; TCRdb keeps only in-frame clonotypes and omits some of them. The repertoire holds some 41,000 clones, with roughly nine tenths as singletons. Sample: CD4+ T cells from peripheral blood mononuclear cells, taken in the first trimester of pregnancy. These receptors were collected from a female donor with multiple sclerosis, enrolled in a pregnancy study.

The chain combines TRBV11-2 with TRBJ2-7; 7 nucleotides line up with TRBD2. This CDR3 is built from 15 residues. Per germline, CDR1 SGHAT and CDR2 FQNNGV. The junction had 3 bases not matched to a gene; V was cut back by 1 base and J by 0 bases. The chain's CDR3 is CASSLGGGGSYEQYF. CDR3 in DNA: TGTGCCAGCAGCTTAGGGGGCGGGGGCTCCTACGAGCAGTACTTC.

This clone was observed a handful of times. This chain connects TRBV4-1 to TRBJ1-4, with D possibly matching TRBD1 (6 bases). Looked up from germline, CDR1 is MGHRA and CDR2 is YSYEKL. The CDR3 totals 15 residues. V lost 0 bases, J lost 8 bases, and 13 bases lay in between. CDR3 bases: TGCGCCAGCAGCCAAGAAAGGGGGAGTTGGGAAAAACTGTTTTTT. This codes for CASSQERGSWEKLFF.

The chain joins TRBV10-3 to TRBJ1-1; D remains unclear. This CDR3 contains 13 residues. Germline-derived CDR1 and CDR2 are ENHRY and SYGVKD. Trimming removed 2 bases at V and 4 bases at J, with 8 bases between. CDR3 region: CAISEAGITEAFF. CDR3 in DNA: TGTGCCATCAGTGAGGCAGGAATCACTGAAGCTTTCTTT.

V is TRBV5-1 and J is TRBJ1-1; D remains unclear. CDR3 size: 14 residues. Germline V gives CDR1 SGHRS, CDR2 YFSETQ. Trimming left V 2 bases short and J 1 base short, with 9 bases between. The CDR3 DNA sequence: TGCGCCAGCAGCTTACAGAATCCGAACACTGAAGCTTTCTTT. Protein product: CASSLQNPNTEAFF. The full variable domain, with the rest looked up from reference TRBV5-1 and TRBJ1-1, is KAGVTQTPRYLIKTRGQQVTLSCSPISGHRSVSWYQQTPGQGLQFLFEYFSETQRNKGNFPGRFSGRQFSNSRSEMNVSTLELGDSALYLCASSLQNPNTEAFFGQGTRLTVV.